The TCR beta chain described here comes from a study of T-cell reconstitution after alpha-beta-depleted transplantation in children. V shed 6 bases and J 5 bases; nucleotides not matched to a gene: 2. Germline lookup yields CDR1 MGHDK and CDR2 SYGVNS. This CDR3 spans 13 amino acids. Points from the study as a whole: T-cell numbers and diversity one year post-transplant derived largely from freshly generated T cells. Some patients' high day-60 TCRbeta diversity was traced to surviving recipient T cells and thymic progenitors.

Construction of the TCRbeta library involved unique molecular identifiers. TCRdb re-called the PCR reads through MiXCR, storing one row per CDR3 protein. The sample holds about 580,000 distinct CDR3 sequences; about 23% are singletons and the top ten take roughly 15%. This clonotype was counted at least ten times. What it binds is not known. The rearrangement joins TRBV25-1 to TRBJ2-3; the match to TRBD2 covers 10 bases. The sequenced sample was PBMCs, mostly from graft donor cells, obtained 360 days after TCRalphabeta/CD19-depleted stem cell transplant. This receptor was obtained from a boy younger than two who had a stem cell transplant for acute myeloid leukemia, so the T cells may come from the graft donor. The CDR3 loop reads CASRRTSGDTQYF. The CDR3 DNA is TGTGCCAGCAGAAGGACTAGCGGAGATACGCAGTATTTT.